This entry lists 5 T cell receptor beta chains sequenced from one sample in a study of response to subunit inactivated influenza vaccine (dated by TCRdb to 2017 to 2018). Receptor libraries were prepared by RT-PCR. The data were produced on an Illumina HiSeq 2500. TCRdb cleaned the public reads at Q25 with fastp, built clones with MiXCR and kept in-frame beta chains. Merged by CDR3 protein, the rows form single entries marked with the most common genes and DNA. A total of about 540,000 distinct CDR3 sequences appear in this sample, around a quarter of them only once. Together, the top ten hold 2.5% to 3.5% of the sample. This same sample was also part of a study on T cells expressing NK-cell markers. As the second publication notes: The TCR beta cDNA libraries were made using 5'RACE template switching, a step that added both a universal primer site and unique molecular identifiers.

The specimen was CD4+ T cells sorted from PBMCs, collected 11 to 12 days after vaccination. The receptors derive from a man aged 45-60 years who received an inactivated influenza vaccine. Donor details come from another sample of the same person, matched by shared clones.

The sample holds a few counts of this clonotype. CDR3 in DNA: TGTGCCAGCAGCTTAGACCCGGCAGGGAGCTATGGCTACACCTTC. Encoded protein: CASSLDPAGSYGYTF. This chain uses TRBV7-2 with TRBJ1-2; perhaps TRBD1 as D (5 bases). Germline loops: CDR1 SGHTA, CDR2 FQGNSA. V lost 1 base to trimming and J lost 4 bases, with 13 bases between them. The CDR3 has 15 amino acids.

The chain couples TRBV5-1 to TRBJ2-2; D not resolved. The V end lost 6 bases, the J end lost 1 base, and 7 bases lay between the germline ends. Germline V gives CDR1 SGHRS, CDR2 YFSETQ. The CDR3 runs to 13 residues. This CDR3 reads CASTIENTGELFF. DNA for the CDR3: TGCGCCAGCACAATTGAGAACACCGGGGAGCTGTTTTTT. Filled out from reference TRBV5-1 and TRBJ2-2, the complete variable domain reads KAGVTQTPRYLIKTRGQQVTLSCSPISGHRSVSWYQQTPGQGLQFLFEYFSETQRNKGNFPGRFSGRQFSNSRSEMNVSTLELGDSALYLCASTIENTGELFFGEGSRLTVL.

This clonotype has more than one count but fewer than ten. V and J are TRBV19 and TRBJ1-6; TRBD1 agrees at 10 bases. V shed 9 bases, J shed 0 bases, and the junction held 11 bases outside the gene matches. This CDR3 contains 18 residues. Germline CDR1 LNHDA, CDR2 SQIVND (reference sequence). This chain's CDR3 is CARTGTGDISSYNSPLHF. CDR3 sequence (DNA): TGTGCCAGAACCGGGACAGGGGACATAAGCTCCTATAATTCACCCCTCCACTTT.

The chain joins TRBV12-3 or TRBV12-4 to TRBJ1-5, with D possibly TRBD1 on 6 matching bases. The V end was cut by 4 bases, the J end by 9 bases, with 25 bases between. The CDR3 consists of 17 residues. The DNA for the CDR3 is TGTGCCAGCAGTTCCAAAGGCCATGGACAGACGGAATGGCCCCAGCATTTT. Translating it yields CASSSKGHGQTEWPQHF.

This clonotype was detected only a few times. This chain links TRBV3-1 with TRBJ2-5; TRBD2 matches 9 bases. V shed 4 bases and J 6 bases; nucleotides not matched to a gene: 3. CDR1 is LGHDT and CDR2 is YNNKEL in the germline V gene (reference sequence). This CDR3 has 13 amino acids. CDR3 in DNA: TGTGCCAGCAGCCGGCGGGGGGGGAAGACCCAGTACTTC. Translated, it gives CASSRRGGKTQYF.